This T cell receptor beta chain was found in a study of monozygotic twins with inflammatory bowel disease. The CDR3 totals 14 residues. The germline V gene encodes CDR1 DFQATT and CDR2 SNEGSKA (reference sequence). Reanalyzing the 5' RACE reads, TCRdb keeps one entry per CDR3 protein, without DNA. The table gives approximately 200,000 distinct CDR3 sequences; the top ten clones make up less than 2% of it. Whole-blood total RNA was extracted without T cell sorting. The sequence derives from a human donor with ulcerative colitis or Crohn's disease, or a healthy co-twin of an affected twin (not recorded which). The chain combines TRBV20-1 with TRBJ1-5; TCRdb's D call, TRBD1, is unchecked because there is no DNA. Material for sequencing was blood. The CDR3 loop reads CSARRDQENQPQHF.